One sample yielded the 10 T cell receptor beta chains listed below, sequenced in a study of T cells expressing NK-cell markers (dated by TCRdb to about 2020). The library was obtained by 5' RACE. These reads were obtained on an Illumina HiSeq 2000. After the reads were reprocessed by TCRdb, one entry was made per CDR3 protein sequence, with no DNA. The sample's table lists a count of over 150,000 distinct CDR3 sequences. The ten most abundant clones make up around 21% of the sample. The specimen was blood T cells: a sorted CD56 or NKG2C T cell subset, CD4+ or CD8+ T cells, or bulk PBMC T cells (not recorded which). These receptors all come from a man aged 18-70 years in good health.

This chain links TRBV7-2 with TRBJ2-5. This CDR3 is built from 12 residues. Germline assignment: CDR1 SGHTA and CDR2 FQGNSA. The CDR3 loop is CASSLWEETQYF.

This CDR3 reads CASSPPSVQGGEQFF. The chain couples TRBV7-9 to TRBJ2-1; TCRdb's D gene call, TRBD2, goes unchecked for lack of DNA. The CDR3 is 15 amino acids. Per the germline V gene, CDR1 is SEHNR and CDR2 is FQNEAQ (reference sequence).

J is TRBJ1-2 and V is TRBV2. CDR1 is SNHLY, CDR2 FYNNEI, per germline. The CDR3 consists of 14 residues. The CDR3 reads CASSEETVYGGYTF.

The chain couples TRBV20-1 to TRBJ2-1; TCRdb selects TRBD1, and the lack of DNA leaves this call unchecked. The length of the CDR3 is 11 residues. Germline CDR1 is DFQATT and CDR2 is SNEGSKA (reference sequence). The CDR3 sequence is CSAGHGGEQFF.

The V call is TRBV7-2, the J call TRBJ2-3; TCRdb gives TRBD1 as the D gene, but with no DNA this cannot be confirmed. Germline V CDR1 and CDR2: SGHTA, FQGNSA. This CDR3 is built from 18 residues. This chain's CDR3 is CASSLGLAGGVSTDTQYF.

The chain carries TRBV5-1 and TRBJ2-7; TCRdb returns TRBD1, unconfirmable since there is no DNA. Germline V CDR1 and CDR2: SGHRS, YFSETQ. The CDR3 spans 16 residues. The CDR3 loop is CASSGGPGHFAYEQYF.

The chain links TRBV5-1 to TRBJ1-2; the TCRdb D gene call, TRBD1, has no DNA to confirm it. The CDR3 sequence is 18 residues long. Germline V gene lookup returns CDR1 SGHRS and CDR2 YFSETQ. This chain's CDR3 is CASSLGGQIVRADYGYTF.

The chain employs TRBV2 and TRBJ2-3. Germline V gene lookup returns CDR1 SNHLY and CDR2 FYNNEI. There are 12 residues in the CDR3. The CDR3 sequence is CASIFGTDTQYF.

CDR3 sequence reads: CASSSGQGPYTEAFF. This chain joins TRBV7-3 and TRBJ1-1; the TCRdb call, TRBD1, lacks DNA for checking. Germline CDR1 reads SGHTA; CDR2 reads FQGTGA. The CDR3 has 15 residues.

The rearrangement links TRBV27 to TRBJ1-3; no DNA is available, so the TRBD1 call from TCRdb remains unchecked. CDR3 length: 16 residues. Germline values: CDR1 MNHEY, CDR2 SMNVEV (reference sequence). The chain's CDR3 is CARENRGRLTGNTIYF.